Listed below are T cell receptor beta chains from one sample, sequenced in a study of PD-1 blockade in classical Hodgkin lymphoma. This table comes from immunoSEQ multiplex PCR, and its TCRdb copy is limited to in-frame clones, with some not included. The table lists tens of thousands of clones, more than 75% of them singletons, with roughly 5% in the top ten. Sequencing was carried out using peripheral blood mononuclear cells (PBMCs). Receptors were obtained from a human donor with classical Hodgkin lymphoma. CDR3s include the opening cysteine and the closing phenylalanine or tryptophan. The D gene is left open where the match is weak. A row's size may be missing; if present it is once, few, many or a size class.

D	V	size	J	DNA	CDR3
TRBD1	TRBV11-2	.	TRBJ1-2	TGTGCCAGCAGCTTAGCGACAGGGATCGTGGAAGGCTACACCTTC	CASSLATGIVEGYTF
.	TRBV18	.	TRBJ2-7	TGTGCCAGCTCACCACGAGGGGCAGCCTACGAGCAGTACTTC	CASSPRGAAYEQYF
.	TRBV7-9	.	TRBJ1-2	TGTGCCAGCAGCTTTCCGGCGGCAGGACCCGGTGGCTACACCTTC	CASSFPAAGPGGYTF
.	TRBV28	.	TRBJ1-1	TGTGCCAGCAGTTTAGGGGGCAGGGTCGCTTTCTTT	CASSLGGRVAFF
TRBD2	TRBV5-6	once	TRBJ2-3	TGTGCCAGCAGCGCCGGACTAGCGGGAGGCACAGATACGCAGTATTTT	CASSAGLAGGTDTQYF
TRBD2	TRBV7-3	.	TRBJ2-3	TGTGCCAGCAGCTTAACGCTAGCGGGGGCAGGGGCAGATACGCAGTATTTT	CASSLTLAGAGADTQYF
TRBD1	TRBV7-9	.	TRBJ1-2	TGTGCCAGCAGCCTCGGGTCGACAGGGGATATGGGCTACACCTTC	CASSLGSTGDMGYTF
TRBD2	TRBV19	.	TRBJ2-3	TGTGCCAGTAGTCTCCGGAGTAGCGGGAGTGTAGATACGCAGTATTTT	CASSLRSSGSVDTQYF
.	TRBV5-4	.	TRBJ2-7	TGTGCCAGCAGCCCCGAGACGCGGGAGCAGTACTTC	CASSPETREQYF
.	TRBV30	.	TRBJ1-1	TGTGCCTGGAGACAGGGTGTCACTGAAGCTTTCTTT	CAWRQGVTEAFF
.	TRBV5-4	.	TRBJ2-7	TGTGCCAGCAGCCCGGGGGGACAGGAGGCCTACGAGCAGTACTTC	CASSPGGQEAYEQYF
.	TRBV7-2	few	TRBJ2-6	TGTGCCAGCAGCTTAACCCCAGGGCCTGGGGCCAACGTCCTGACTTTC	CASSLTPGPGANVLTF
.	TRBV19	.	TRBJ1-1	TGTGCCAGTAGTCTAAGGACGAACACTGAAGCTTTCTTT	CASSLRTNTEAFF
.	TRBV6-1	.	TRBJ1-5	TGTGCCAGCAGTGGAGTGTGGAATCAGCCCCAGCATTTT	CASSGVWNQPQHF
.	TRBV7-8	once	TRBJ1-3	TGTGCCAGCAGGGCCCACTCTGGAAACACCATATATTTT	CASRAHSGNTIYF
TRBD2	TRBV5-1	.	TRBJ2-3	TGCGCCAGCAGCCTGAATTCCCTAGCGGGGGGCACAGATACGCAGTATTTT	CASSLNSLAGGTDTQYF
TRBD2	TRBV5-4	few	TRBJ2-2	TGTGCCAGCAGCTTGCTGCCGCGGGAGGGCCGAAGAGACGGGGAGCTGTTTTTT	CASSLLPREGRRDGELFF
.	TRBV9	.	TRBJ1-3	TGTGCCAGCAGCGTAGCCCCGTCTGGGCAGGCCCCTTTCTCTGGAAACACCATATATTTT	CASSVAPSGQAPFSGNTIYF
.	TRBV5-1	.	TRBJ2-1	TGCGCCAGCAGCTTGAGGACTGCCAATGAGCAGTTCTTC	CASSLRTANEQFF
.	TRBV27	.	TRBJ2-7	TGTGCCAGCCCCGACCACGGACAGCCCTACGAGCAGTACTTC	CASPDHGQPYEQYF